This T cell receptor (beta chain) was sequenced in a study of beta chain features in type 1 diabetes. Study summary: The patient and healthy donor groups were comparable for age, gender and cell yields. Study findings and constraints: TCRB CDR3s were moderately but significantly shorter in Type 1 diabetes patients in all four CD4+ subsets.

Per germline, CDR1 LGHNA and CDR2 YSLEER. V lost 3 bases and J lost 4, with 12 bases in between. The CDR3 has 14 residues. Based on CD45RO/CCR7/CD25/CD127/CD95/CD27, CD4+ regulatory, stem cell-like memory, naive and central memory cells were sorted. The investigators reverse transcribed all of the isolated RNA, so they sequenced expressed TCRB transcripts. Profiled with immunoSEQ multiplex PCR; TCRdb holds only in-frame clones, not every one. The data hold about 400,000 clones, with around 13% observed a single time. In this sample, this clone turned up a few times. Its antigen remains unidentified. This clonotype was sampled from a man aged 18 to 35 in good health. What was sequenced was naive CD4+ T cells from blood. The V call is TRBV4-3, the J call TRBJ1-2, with D uncertain. In nucleotides, the CDR3 is TGCGCCAGCAGCCAGGCCTCGGGAGCCTATGGCTACACCTTC. This gives the protein CASSQASGAYGYTF.